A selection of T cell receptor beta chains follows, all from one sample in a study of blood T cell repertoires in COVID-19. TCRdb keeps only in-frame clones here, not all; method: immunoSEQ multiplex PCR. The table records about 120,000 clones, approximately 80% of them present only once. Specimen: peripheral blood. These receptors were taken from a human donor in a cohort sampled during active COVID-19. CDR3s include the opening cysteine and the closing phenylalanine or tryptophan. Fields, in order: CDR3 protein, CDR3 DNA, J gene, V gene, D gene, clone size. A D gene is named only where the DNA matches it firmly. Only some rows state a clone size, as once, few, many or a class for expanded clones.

CASSWTSGRYEQYF	TGTGCCAGCAGTTGGACTAGCGGGAGGTACGAGCAGTACTTC	TRBJ2-7	TRBV28	TRBD2	once
CAVRRGAYNEQFF	TGTGCCGTACGACGGGGGGCATACAATGAGCAGTTCTTC	TRBJ2-1	TRBV27	NA	NA
CATSLSHEQYF	TGTGCCACCTCCCTGTCTCACGAGCAGTACTTC	TRBJ2-7	TRBV2	NA	once
CASSSQSHQPQHF	TGTGCCAGCAGTTCCCAGTCGCATCAGCCCCAGCATTTT	TRBJ1-5	TRBV6-6	NA	NA
CASTSGAGETQYF	TGTGCCAGCACCTCAGGAGCGGGGGAGACCCAGTACTTC	TRBJ2-5	TRBV12-3/TRBV12-4	TRBD2	NA
CASSEGGQGFYEQYF	TGTGCCAGCAGTGAAGGAGGGCAGGGGTTCTACGAGCAGTACTTC	TRBJ2-7	TRBV2	NA	NA
CASSSSRAWGYTF	TGTGCCAGCAGTTCGAGCAGGGCTTGGGGCTACACCTTC	TRBJ1-2	TRBV6-5	NA	NA
CASSDSWTGEASPLHF	TGTGCCAGCAGTGACTCCTGGACAGGGGAGGCGTCACCCCTCCACTTT	TRBJ1-6	TRBV25-1	TRBD1	few
CASSPISRQGLYEQYF	TGCGCCAGCAGCCCCATAAGTCGACAGGGCCTCTACGAGCAGTACTTC	TRBJ2-7	TRBV4-1	TRBD1	NA
CASSFETGVFEQYF	TGTGCCAGCAGCTTTGAGACAGGGGTTTTCGAGCAGTACTTC	TRBJ2-7	TRBV7-9	TRBD1	NA
CASSVDSSTEAFF	TGTGCCAGCAGCGTGGACTCCAGCACTGAAGCTTTCTTT	TRBJ1-1	TRBV9	NA	few
CASSILQTGTTEAFF	TGTGCCAGCAGCATACTCCAGACAGGGACCACTGAAGCTTTCTTT	TRBJ1-1	TRBV7-8	TRBD1	NA
CASSRDRRDTEAFF	TGTGCCAGCAGCCGGGACAGGCGGGACACTGAAGCTTTCTTT	TRBJ1-1	TRBV5-4	TRBD1	NA
CASSLAVAYEQYF	TGTGCCAGCAGCTTGGCGGTTGCCTACGAGCAGTACTTC	TRBJ2-7	TRBV5-5	NA	NA
CASSWGPGQGINEQFF	TGCGCCAGCAGCTGGGGCCCGGGACAGGGCATCAATGAGCAGTTCTTC	TRBJ2-1	TRBV5-1	TRBD1	NA
CASGLGTSTETQYF	TGTGCTAGTGGTTTGGGGACTAGCACAGAGACCCAGTACTTC	TRBJ2-5	TRBV12-5	TRBD2	NA
CATGQDLLAFF	TGTGCCACCGGACAGGATCTTTTGGCTTTCTTT	TRBJ1-1	TRBV6-5	TRBD1	NA
CASSPPFPGTGIYGYTF	TGTGCCAGCAGCCCACCCTTTCCCGGGACAGGGATTTATGGCTACACCTTC	TRBJ1-2	TRBV28	TRBD1	NA
CATTGGPPNYGYTF	TGTGCAACAACGGGGGGACCACCAAACTATGGCTACACCTTC	TRBJ1-2	TRBV7-8	NA	NA
CASSLVASGLYEQYF	TGCGCCAGCAGCTTGGTGGCTAGCGGCCTCTACGAGCAGTACTTC	TRBJ2-7	TRBV5-1	TRBD2	few
CASSPLEGADYGYTF	TGTGCCAGCTCACCACTCGAAGGGGCGGACTATGGCTACACCTTC	TRBJ1-2	TRBV18	NA	NA
CASKGTGWEQYF	TGTGCCAGCAAGGGGACAGGGTGGGAGCAGTACTTC	TRBJ2-7	TRBV27	TRBD1	NA
CAWSIRTVNTEAFF	TGTGCCTGGAGTATACGGACAGTGAACACTGAAGCTTTCTTT	TRBJ1-1	TRBV30	NA	NA